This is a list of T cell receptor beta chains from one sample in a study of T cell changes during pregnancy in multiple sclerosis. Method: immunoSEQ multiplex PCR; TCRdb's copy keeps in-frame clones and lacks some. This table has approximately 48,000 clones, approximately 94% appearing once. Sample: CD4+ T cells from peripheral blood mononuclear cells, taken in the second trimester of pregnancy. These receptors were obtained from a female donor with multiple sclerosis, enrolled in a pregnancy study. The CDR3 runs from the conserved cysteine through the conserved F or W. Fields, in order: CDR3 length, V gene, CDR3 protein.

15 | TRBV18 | CASSPGGQGVTEAFF
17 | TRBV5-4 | CASSLEFLAGGLREQYF
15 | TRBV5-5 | CASSLAWLANTEAFF
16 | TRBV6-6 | CARDPPGDRGSYEQYF
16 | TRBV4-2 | CASSQKLAGGPWEQFF
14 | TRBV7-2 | CASSPRRVNTEAFF
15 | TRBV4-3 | CASSQDRASSHEQYF
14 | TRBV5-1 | CASRLAGLGNTIYF
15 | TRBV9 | CASSGAGVSYNEQFF
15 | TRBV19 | CASSMMTGISLGYTF
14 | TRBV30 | CAWSRLQGISPLHF
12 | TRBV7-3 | CASSQGAAEAFF
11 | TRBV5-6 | CASSVYYEQYF
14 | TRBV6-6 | CASSYSPRQETQYF
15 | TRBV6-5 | CASKGSGVRQETQYF
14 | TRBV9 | CASSVAPGASEQYF
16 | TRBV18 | CASSPFHGQANQPQHF
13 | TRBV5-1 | CASSITGRTEAFF
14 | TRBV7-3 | CASSRHGGAETQYF
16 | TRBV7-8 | CASSLEKGAGNQPQHF
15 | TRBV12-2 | CASAGVSGEDTEAFF
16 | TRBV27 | CASRKFGGVRTDTQYF